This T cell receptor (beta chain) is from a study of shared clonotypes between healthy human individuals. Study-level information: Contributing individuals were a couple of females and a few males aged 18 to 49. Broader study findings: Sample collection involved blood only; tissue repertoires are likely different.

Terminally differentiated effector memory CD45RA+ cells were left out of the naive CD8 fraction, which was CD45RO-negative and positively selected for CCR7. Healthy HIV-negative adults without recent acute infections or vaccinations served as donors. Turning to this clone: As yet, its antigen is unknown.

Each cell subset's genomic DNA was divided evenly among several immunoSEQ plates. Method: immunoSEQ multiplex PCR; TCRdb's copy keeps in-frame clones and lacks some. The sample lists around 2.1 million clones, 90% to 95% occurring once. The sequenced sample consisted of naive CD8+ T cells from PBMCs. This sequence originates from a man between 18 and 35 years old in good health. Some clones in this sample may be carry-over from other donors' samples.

The CDR3 protein is CASSILLSGELFF. CDR3 DNA: TGTGCCAGTAGTATACTGTTGAGCGGGGAGCTGTTTTTT. The chain combines TRBV19 with TRBJ2-2; D is uncertain. The CDR3 extends over 13 amino acids. Germline V gene sequence: CDR1 LNHDA, CDR2 SQIVND (reference sequence). The ends were cut back, 2 bases at V and 7 bases at J, with 8 bases in the middle. Full variable domain (outside the CDR3, taken from reference TRBV19 and TRBJ2-2): DGGITQSPKYLFRKEGQNVTLSCEQNLNHDAMYWYRQDPGQGLRLIYYSQIVNDFQKGDIAEGYSVSREKKESFPLTVTSAQKNPTAFYLCASSILLSGELFFGEGSRLTVL.